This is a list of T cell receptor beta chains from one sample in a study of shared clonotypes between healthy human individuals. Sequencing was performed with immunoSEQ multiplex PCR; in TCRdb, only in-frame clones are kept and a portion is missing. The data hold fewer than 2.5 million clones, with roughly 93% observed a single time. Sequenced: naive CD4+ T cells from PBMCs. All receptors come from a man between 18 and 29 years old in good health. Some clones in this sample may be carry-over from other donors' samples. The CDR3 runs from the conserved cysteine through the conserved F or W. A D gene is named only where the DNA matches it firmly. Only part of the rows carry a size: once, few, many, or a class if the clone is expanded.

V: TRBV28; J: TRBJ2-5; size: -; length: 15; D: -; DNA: TGTGCCAGCAGTTCCCAAGGGGGAAGACAAGAGACCCAGTACTTC; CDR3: CASSSQGGRQETQYF
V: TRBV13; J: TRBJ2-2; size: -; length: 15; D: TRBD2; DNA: TGTGCCAGCACCCCCTGGGGCGGGAGCGCCGGGGAGCTGTTTTTT; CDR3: CASTPWGGSAGELFF
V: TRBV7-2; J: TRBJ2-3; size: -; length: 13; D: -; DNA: TGTGCCAGCAGCTTCAGTCCTCCAGATACGCAGTATTTT; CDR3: CASSFSPPDTQYF
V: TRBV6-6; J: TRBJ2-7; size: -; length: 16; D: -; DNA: TGTGCCAGCAGTGACTGGGCTTGGACAGTCTCCTACGAGCAGTACTTC; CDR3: CASSDWAWTVSYEQYF
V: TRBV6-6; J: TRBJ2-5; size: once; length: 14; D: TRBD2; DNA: TGTGCCAGCAGTTCTACTAGCGGGAGGGAGACCCAGTACTTC; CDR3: CASSSTSGRETQYF
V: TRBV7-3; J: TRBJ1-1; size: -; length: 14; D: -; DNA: TGTGCCAGCAGCTTACTCTCGGAGGGCACTGAAGCTTTCTTT; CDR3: CASSLLSEGTEAFF
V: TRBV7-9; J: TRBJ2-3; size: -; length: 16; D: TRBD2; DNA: TGTGCCAGCAGCACGGGACTAGCGGGAGGGTCGGATACGCAGTATTTT; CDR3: CASSTGLAGGSDTQYF
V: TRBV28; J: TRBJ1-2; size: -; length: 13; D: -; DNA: TGTGCCAGCAGGCCGGGACTTTACTATGGCTACACCTTC; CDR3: CASRPGLYYGYTF
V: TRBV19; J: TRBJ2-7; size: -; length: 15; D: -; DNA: TGTGCCAGTAGTCTCCGGGACGGTGCCACCTACGAGCAGTACTTC; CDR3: CASSLRDGATYEQYF
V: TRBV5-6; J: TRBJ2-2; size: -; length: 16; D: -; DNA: TGTGCCAGCAGCAGTGGGAGCCAACCCAACCTGGGGGAGCTGTTTTTT; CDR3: CASSSGSQPNLGELFF
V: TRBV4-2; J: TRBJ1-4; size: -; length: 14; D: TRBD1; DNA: TGTGCCAGCAGCCCGGACAGGGAGGGTGAAAAACTGTTTTTT; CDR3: CASSPDREGEKLFF
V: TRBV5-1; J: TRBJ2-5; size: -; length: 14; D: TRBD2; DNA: TGCGCCAGCAGCTTCTTAATAGCGGGAGAGACCCAGTACTTC; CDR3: CASSFLIAGETQYF
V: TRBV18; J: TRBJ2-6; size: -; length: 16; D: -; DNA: TGTGCCAGCTCACCAAGGCAGAGCTCTGGGGCCAACGTCCTGACTTTC; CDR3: CASSPRQSSGANVLTF
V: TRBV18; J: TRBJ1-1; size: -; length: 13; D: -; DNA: TGTGCCAGCTCACCAAGGCAGGGTACTGAAGCTTTCTTT; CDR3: CASSPRQGTEAFF
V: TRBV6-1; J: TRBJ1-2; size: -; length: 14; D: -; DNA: TGTGCCAGCAGTATAGGGGAGCGGGACTATGGCTACACCTTC; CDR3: CASSIGERDYGYTF
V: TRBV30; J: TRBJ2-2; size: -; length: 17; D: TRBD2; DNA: TGTGCCGGGAAGGGACTAGCGGGAGCCACAAACACCGGGGAGCTGTTTTTT; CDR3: CAGKGLAGATNTGELFF
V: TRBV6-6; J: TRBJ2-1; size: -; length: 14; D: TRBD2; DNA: TGTGCCAGCATCCGGGGGGTCCTCTTTGATGAGCAGTTCTTC; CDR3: CASIRGVLFDEQFF
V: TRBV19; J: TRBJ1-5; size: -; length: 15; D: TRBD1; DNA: TGTGCCAGTAGTGACAGACAGGGGGCTTATCAGCCCCAGCATTTT; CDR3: CASSDRQGAYQPQHF
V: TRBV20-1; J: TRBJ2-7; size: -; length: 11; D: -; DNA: TGCAGTGCTGGGGACTCTTACGAGCAGTACTTC; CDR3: CSAGDSYEQYF
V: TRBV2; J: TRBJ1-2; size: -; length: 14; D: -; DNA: TGTGCCAGCGGGGGGGCAGGCGGCGGCTATGGCTACACCTTC; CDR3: CASGGAGGGYGYTF
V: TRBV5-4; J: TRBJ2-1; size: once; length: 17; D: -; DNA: TGTGCCAGCAGCCCTGGGGAAAGGGGACGGGACTACAATGAGCAGTTCTTC; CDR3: CASSPGERGRDYNEQFF
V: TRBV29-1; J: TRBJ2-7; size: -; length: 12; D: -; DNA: TGCAGCGTCTCAGCAGGTGCTTACGAGCAGTACTTC; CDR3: CSVSAGAYEQYF
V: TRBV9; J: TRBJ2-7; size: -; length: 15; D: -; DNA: TGTGCCAGCAGCGTAGAGGCAGCAAGCGAGTACGAGCAGTACTTC; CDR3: CASSVEAASEYEQYF
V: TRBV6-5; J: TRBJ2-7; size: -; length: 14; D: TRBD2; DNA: TGTGCCAGCAGTTACGCAGCGGGAGGTTACGAGCAGTACTTC; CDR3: CASSYAAGGYEQYF
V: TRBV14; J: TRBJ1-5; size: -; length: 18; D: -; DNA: TGTGCCAGCAGCCAAACCCTAGACAGGCAGTATAGCAATCAGCCCCAGCATTTT; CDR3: CASSQTLDRQYSNQPQHF
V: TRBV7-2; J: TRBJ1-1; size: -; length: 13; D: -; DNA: TGTGCCAGCAGCTTAATCCTGAACACTGAAGCTTTCTTT; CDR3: CASSLILNTEAFF
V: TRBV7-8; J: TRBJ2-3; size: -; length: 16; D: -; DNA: TGTGCCAGCAACTCGGTAGCGGTATCTAGCACAGATACGCAGTATTTT; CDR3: CASNSVAVSSTDTQYF
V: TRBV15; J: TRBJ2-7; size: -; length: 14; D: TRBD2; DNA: TGTGCCACCAGCACCCGGACTAGCAGCTACGAGCAGTACTTC; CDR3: CATSTRTSSYEQYF
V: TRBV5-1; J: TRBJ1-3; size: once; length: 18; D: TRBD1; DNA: TGCGCCAGCAGCCCGGGTGGGGGACAGAGCCTTTCTGGAAACACCATATATTTT; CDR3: CASSPGGGQSLSGNTIYF
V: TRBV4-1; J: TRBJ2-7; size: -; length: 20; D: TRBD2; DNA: TGCGCCAGCAGCCAAGAACGGAGACTAGCGGGAGCAAGGAGCTCCTACGAGCAGTACTTC; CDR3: CASSQERRLAGARSSYEQYF
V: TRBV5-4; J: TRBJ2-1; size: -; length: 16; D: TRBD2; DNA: TGTGCCAGCAGCTTCCCCTCCAGCGGGAGCTACAATGAGCAGTTCTTC; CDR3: CASSFPSSGSYNEQFF
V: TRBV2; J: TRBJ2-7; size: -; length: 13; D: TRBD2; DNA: TGTGCCAGCAGGCGTACCTTTAGCGGGAGGGAGTACTTC; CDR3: CASRRTFSGREYF
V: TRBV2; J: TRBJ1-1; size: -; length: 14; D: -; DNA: TGTGCCAGCAGCACACAGGGCCGGAACACTGAAGCTTTCTTT; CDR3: CASSTQGRNTEAFF
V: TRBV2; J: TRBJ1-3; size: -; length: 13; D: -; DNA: TGTGCCAGCAGGGACAGCCTTCGAAACACCATATATTTT; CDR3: CASRDSLRNTIYF
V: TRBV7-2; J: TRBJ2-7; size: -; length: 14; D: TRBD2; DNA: TGTGCCAGCAGCTTAGTTCCAGCGGGGTTTGAGCAGTACTTC; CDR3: CASSLVPAGFEQYF
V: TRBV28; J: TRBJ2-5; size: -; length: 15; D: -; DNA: TGTGCCAGCAGTTTGCCCCGGAGGTTTGGGGAGACCCAGTACTTC; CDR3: CASSLPRRFGETQYF
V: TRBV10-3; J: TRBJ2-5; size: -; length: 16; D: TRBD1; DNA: TGTGCCGCCAATGGAGGAGGACAGGGGGATGGAGAGACCCAGTACTTC; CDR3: CAANGGGQGDGETQYF
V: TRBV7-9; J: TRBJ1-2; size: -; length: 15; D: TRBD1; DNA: TGTGCCAGCCGGCTCAGCGAACAGGGGAACTATGGCTACACCTTC; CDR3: CASRLSEQGNYGYTF